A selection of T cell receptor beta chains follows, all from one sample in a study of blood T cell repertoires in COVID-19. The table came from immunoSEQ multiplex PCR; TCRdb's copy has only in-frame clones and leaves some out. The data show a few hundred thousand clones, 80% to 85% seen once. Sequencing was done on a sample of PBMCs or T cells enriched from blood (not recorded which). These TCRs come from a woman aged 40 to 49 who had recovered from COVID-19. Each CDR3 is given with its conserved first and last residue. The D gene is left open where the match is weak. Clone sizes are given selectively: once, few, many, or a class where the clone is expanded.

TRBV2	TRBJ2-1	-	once	CASSDAGELVERKFF	TGTGCCAGCAGTGACGCAGGGGAATTGGTCGAACGAAAGTTCTTC
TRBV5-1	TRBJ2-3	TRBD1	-	CASSAGTGGADTQYF	TGCGCCAGCAGCGCCGGGACAGGGGGCGCAGATACGCAGTATTTT
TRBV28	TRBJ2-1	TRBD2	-	CASWTSSPSSYNEQFF	TGTGCCAGCTGGACTAGCTCCCCGAGCTCCTACAATGAGCAGTTCTTC
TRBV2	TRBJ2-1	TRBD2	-	CASRVGLAGDNEQFF	TGTGCCAGCAGGGTGGGACTAGCGGGAGATAATGAGCAGTTCTTC
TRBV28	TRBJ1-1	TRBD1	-	CASRSGGSVFGDTEAFF	TGTGCCAGCAGGTCAGGGGGCAGTGTGTTCGGGGACACTGAAGCTTTCTTT
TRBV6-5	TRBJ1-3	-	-	CATKPGSGNTIYF	TGTGCCACTAAACCAGGGTCTGGAAACACCATATATTTT
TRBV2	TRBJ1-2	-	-	CASSEENYGYTF	TGTGCCAGCAGTGAGGAGAACTATGGCTACACCTTC
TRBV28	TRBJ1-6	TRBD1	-	CASIPQGQDSPLHF	TGTGCCAGCATTCCACAGGGGCAGGATTCACCCCTCCACTTT
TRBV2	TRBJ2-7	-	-	CASSVDSRSSYEQYF	TGTGCCAGCAGTGTTGACAGTCGCAGCTCCTACGAGCAGTACTTC
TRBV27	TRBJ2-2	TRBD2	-	CASRALRAGEGIGELFF	TGTGCCAGCCGAGCTCTAAGGGCGGGAGAAGGGATCGGGGAGCTGTTTTTT
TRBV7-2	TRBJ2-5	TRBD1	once	CASSRRDRGQETQYF	TGTGCCAGCAGCAGACGGGACAGGGGCCAAGAGACCCAGTACTTC
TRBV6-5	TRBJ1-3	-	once	CASPRPTDYTIYF	TGTGCCAGCCCGAGGCCTACGGACTACACCATATATTTT
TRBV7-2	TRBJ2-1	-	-	CASSVTRVVYNEQFF	TGTGCCAGCAGCGTCACTAGGGTCGTCTACAATGAGCAGTTCTTC
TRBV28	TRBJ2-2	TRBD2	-	CASRANLGRANTGELFF	TGTGCCAGCAGGGCTAATCTGGGGAGGGCGAACACCGGGGAGCTGTTTTTT
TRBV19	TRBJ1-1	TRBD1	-	CASSFLRGQDRAIPEAFF	TGTGCCAGTAGTTTTTTGAGGGGACAGGACCGGGCGATCCCTGAAGCTTTCTTT
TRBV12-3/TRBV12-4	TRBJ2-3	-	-	CASSLEGGDTQYF	TGTGCCAGCAGTTTGGAGGGCGGAGATACGCAGTATTTT
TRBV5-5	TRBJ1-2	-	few	CASLPGDSAYYGYTF	TGTGCCAGCTTACCCGGAGACAGTGCTTACTATGGCTACACCTTC
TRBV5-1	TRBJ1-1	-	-	CASSPMKGTEAFF	TGCGCCAGCAGCCCAATGAAGGGGACTGAAGCTTTCTTT